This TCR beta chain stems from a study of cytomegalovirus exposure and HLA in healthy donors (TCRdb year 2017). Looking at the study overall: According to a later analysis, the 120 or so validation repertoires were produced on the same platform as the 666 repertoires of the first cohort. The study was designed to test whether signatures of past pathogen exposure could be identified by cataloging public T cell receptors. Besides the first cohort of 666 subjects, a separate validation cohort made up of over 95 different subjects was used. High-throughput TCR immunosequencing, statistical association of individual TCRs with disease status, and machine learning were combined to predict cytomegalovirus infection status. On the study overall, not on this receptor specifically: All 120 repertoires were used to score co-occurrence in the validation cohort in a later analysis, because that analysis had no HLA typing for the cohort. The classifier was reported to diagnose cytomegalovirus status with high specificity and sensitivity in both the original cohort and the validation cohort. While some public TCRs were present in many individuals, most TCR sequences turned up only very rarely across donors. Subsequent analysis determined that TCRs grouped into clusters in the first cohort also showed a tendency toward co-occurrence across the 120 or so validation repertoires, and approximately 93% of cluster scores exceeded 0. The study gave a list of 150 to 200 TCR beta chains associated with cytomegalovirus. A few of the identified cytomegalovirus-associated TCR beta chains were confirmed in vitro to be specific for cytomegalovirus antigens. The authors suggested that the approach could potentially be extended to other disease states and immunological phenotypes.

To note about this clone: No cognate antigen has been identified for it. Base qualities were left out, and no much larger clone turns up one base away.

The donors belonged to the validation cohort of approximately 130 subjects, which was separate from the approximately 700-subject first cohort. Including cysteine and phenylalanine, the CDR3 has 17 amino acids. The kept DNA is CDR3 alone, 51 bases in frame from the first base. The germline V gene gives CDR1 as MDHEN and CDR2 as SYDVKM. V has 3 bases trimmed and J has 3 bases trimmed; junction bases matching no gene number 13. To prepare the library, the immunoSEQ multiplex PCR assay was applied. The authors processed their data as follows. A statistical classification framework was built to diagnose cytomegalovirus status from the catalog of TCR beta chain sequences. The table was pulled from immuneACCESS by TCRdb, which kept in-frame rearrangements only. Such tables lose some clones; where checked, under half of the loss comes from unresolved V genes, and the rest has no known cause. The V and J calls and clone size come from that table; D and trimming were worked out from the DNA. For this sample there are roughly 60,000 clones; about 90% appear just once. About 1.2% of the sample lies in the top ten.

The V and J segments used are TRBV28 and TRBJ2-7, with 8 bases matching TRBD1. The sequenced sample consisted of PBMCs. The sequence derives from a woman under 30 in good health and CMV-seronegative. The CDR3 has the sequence CASSFPGQGATLYEQYF. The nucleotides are TGTGCCAGCAGTTTCCCGGGTCAGGGGGCAACTCTCTACGAGCAGTACTTC.